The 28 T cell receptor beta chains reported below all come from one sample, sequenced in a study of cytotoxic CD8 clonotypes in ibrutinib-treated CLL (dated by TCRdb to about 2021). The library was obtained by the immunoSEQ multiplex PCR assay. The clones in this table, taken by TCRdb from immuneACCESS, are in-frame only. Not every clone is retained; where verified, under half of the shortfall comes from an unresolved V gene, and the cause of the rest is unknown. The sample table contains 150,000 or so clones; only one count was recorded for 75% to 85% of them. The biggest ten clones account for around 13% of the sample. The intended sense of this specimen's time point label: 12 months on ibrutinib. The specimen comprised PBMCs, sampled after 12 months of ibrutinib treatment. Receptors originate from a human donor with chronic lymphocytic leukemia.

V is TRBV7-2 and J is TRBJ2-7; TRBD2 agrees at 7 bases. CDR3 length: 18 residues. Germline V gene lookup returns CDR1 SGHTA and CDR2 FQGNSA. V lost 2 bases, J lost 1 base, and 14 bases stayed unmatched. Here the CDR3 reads CASSLSGGSAPLSYEQYF. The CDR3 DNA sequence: TGTGCCAGCAGCTTATCGGGCGGGAGTGCCCCACTTTCCTACGAGCAGTACTTC. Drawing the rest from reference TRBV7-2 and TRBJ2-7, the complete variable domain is GAGVSQSPSNKVTEKGKDVELRCDPISGHTALYWYRQSLGQGLEFLIYFQGNSAPDKSGLPSDRFSAERTGGSVSTLTIQRTQQEDSAVYLCASSLSGGSAPLSYEQYFGPGTRLTVT.

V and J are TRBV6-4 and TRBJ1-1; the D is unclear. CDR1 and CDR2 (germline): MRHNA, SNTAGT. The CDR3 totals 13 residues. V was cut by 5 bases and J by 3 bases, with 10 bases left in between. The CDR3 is CASSYTADTEAFF. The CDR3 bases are TGTGCCAGCAGTTACACAGCGGACACTGAAGCTTTCTTT.

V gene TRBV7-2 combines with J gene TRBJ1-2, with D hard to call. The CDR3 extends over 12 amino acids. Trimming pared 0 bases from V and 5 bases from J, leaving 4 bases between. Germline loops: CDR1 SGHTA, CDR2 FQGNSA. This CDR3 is CASSLAGYGYTF. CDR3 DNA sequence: TGTGCCAGCAGCTTAGCAGGTTATGGCTACACCTTC.

CDR3 amino acids: CATSRDRDTSGNTIYF. In DNA, the CDR3 is TGTGCCACCAGCAGAGATAGGGACACCTCTGGAAACACCATATATTTT. The genes are TRBV15 and TRBJ1-3, with D possibly matching TRBD1 (6 bases). The length of the CDR3 is 16 residues. V was trimmed by 0 bases and J by 0 bases, leaving 9 bases between them. CDR1 and CDR2 from the germline V gene are LNHNV and YYDKDF (reference sequence).

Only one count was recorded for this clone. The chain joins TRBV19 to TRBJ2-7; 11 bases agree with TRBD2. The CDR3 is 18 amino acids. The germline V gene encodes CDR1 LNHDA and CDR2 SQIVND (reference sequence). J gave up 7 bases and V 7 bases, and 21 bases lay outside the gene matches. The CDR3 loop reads CASKARSASGRISQEQYF. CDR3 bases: TGTGCCAGTAAAGCCCGCTCCGCTAGCGGGAGGATCTCACAGGAGCAGTACTTC.

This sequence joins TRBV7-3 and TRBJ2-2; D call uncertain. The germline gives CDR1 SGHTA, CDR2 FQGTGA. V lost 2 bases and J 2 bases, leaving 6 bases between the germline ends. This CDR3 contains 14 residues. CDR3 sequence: CASSLDINTGELFF. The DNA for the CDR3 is TGTGCCAGCAGCTTAGACATCAACACCGGGGAGCTGTTTTTT.

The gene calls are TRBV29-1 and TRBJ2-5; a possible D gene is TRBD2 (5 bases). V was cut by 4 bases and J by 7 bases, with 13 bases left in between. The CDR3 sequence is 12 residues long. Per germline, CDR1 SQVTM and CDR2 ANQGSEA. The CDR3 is CSVGLRDATQYF. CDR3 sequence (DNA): TGCAGCGTTGGGCTTCGGGATGCGACCCAGTACTTC.

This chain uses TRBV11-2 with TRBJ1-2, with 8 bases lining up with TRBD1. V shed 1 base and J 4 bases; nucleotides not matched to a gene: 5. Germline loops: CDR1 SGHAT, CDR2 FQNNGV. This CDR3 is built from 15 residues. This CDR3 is CASSLVAGGIYGYTF. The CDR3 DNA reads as TGTGCCAGCAGCTTAGTCGCAGGGGGCATCTATGGCTACACCTTC.

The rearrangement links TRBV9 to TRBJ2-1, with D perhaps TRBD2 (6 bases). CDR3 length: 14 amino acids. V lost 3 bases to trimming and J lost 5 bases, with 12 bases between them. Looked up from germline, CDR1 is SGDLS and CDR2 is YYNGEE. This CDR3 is CASSEIAANNEQFF. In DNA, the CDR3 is TGTGCCAGCAGCGAAATAGCGGCCAACAATGAGCAGTTCTTC.

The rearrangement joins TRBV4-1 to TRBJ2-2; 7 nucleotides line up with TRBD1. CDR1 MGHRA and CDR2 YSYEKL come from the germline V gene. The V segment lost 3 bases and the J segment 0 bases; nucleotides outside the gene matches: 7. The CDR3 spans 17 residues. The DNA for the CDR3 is TGCGCCAGCAGCCACCAACCGACAGGGACGAACACCGGGGAGCTGTTTTTT. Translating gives CASSHQPTGTNTGELFF.

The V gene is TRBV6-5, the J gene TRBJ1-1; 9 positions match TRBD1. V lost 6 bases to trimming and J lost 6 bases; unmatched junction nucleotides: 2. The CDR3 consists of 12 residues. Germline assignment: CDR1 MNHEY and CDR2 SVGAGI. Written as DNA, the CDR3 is TGTGCCAGCAGGACAGGGGGATCTGAAGCTTTCTTT. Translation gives CASRTGGSEAFF.

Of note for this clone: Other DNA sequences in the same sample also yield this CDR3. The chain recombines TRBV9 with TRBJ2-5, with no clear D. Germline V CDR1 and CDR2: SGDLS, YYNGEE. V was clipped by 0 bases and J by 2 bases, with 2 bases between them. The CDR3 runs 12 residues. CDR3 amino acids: CASSVGQETQYF. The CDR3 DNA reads TGTGCCAGCAGCGTAGGACAAGAGACCCAGTACTTC.

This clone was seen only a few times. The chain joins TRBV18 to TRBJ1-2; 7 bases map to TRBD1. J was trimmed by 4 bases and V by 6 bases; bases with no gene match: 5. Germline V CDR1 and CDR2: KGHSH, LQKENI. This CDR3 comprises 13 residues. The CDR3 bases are TGTGCCAGCTCTTACAGGGGTGCCTATGGCTACACCTTC. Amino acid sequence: CASSYRGAYGYTF.

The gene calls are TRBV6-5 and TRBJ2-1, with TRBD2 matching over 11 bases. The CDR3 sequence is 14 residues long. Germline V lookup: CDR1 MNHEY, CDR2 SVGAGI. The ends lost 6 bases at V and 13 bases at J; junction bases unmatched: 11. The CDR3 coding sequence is TGTGCCAGCAGCTTTGGACTAGCGGGCACTTCTCAGTTCTTC. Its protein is CASSFGLAGTSQFF.

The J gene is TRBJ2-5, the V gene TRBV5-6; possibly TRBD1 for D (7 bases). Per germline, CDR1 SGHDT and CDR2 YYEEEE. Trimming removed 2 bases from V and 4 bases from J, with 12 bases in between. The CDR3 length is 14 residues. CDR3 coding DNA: TGTGCCAGCAGCTTCGTCAGGGGGGTAGAGACCCAGTACTTC. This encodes CASSFVRGVETQYF.

Here the CDR3 DNA reads TGCGCCAGCAGACATGGAGAGGATACGCAGTATTTT. Translation gives CASRHGEDTQYF. V and J are TRBV5-1 and TRBJ2-3; D uncertain. CDR1 SGHRS and CDR2 YFSETQ come from the germline V gene. This CDR3 has 12 residues. Trimming removed 5 bases from V and 6 bases from J, with 10 bases in between.

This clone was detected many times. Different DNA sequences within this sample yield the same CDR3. CDR3 DNA: TGTGCCAGCGGACTAGCGGGATACAATGAGCAGTTCTTC. Residues: CASGLAGYNEQFF. The chain has TRBV27 and TRBJ2-1; TRBD2 matches at 12 bases. The CDR3 is 13 residues long. Trimming at V came to 8 bases and at J to 4 bases, leaving 0 bases not matched to a gene. Per germline, CDR1 MNHEY and CDR2 SMNVEV (reference sequence).

CDR3 residues: CASSWTGDRYEQYF. CDR3 DNA: TGTGCCAGCAGCTGGACAGGGGATCGGTACGAGCAGTACTTC. V and J are TRBV6-5 and TRBJ2-7; 9 positions match TRBD1. The length of the CDR3 is 14 residues. CDR1 MNHEY and CDR2 SVGAGI come from the germline V gene. The V gene end was trimmed by 6 bases and the J gene end by 4 bases; junction bases not matched to a gene: 7.

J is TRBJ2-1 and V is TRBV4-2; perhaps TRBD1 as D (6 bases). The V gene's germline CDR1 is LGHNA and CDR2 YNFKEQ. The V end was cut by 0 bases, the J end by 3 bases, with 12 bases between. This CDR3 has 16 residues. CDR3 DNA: TGTGCCAGCAGCCAAGAGGCAGGGGCACGCTACAATGAGCAGTTCTTC. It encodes CASSQEAGARYNEQFF.

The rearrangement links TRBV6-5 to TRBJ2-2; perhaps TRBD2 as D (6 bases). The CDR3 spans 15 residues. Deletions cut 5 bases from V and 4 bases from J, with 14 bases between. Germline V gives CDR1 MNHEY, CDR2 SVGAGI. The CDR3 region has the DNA TGTGCCAGCAGTCGGGACTCCCGGGTCACCGGGGAGCTGTTTTTT. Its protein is CASSRDSRVTGELFF.

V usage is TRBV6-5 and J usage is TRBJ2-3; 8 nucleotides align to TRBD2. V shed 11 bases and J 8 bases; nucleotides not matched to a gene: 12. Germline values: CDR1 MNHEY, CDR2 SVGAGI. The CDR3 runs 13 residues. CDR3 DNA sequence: TGTGCCGTCTCAAGCGGGAGTTTATCTACGCAGTATTTT. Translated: CAVSSGSLSTQYF.

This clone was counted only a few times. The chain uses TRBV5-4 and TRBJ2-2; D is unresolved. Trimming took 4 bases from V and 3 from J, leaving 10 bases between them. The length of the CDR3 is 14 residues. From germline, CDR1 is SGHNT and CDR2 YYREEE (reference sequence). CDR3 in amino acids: CASSAARHTGELFF. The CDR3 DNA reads TGTGCCAGCAGCGCCGCACGTCACACCGGGGAGCTGTTTTTT.

The CDR3 here is CASSSWYSNQPQHF. CDR3 coding DNA: TGTGCCAGCAGCTCATGGTATAGCAATCAGCCCCAGCATTTT. The chain combines TRBV11-3 with TRBJ1-5, with unresolved D. The CDR3 has 14 amino acids. Germline values: CDR1 SGHNT, CDR2 YENEEA. With 4 bases removed from V and 0 bases from J, the gap between germline ends came to 7 bases.

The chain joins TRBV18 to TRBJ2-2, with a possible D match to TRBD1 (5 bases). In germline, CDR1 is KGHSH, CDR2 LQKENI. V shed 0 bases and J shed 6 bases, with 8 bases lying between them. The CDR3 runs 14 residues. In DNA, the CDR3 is TGTGCCAGCTCACCACCGGGGCGGTCCGGGGAGCTGTTTTTT. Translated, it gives CASSPPGRSGELFF.

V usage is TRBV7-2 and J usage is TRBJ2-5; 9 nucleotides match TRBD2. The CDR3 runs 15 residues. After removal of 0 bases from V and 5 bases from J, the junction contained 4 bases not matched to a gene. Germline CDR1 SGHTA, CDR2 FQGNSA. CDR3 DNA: TGTGCCAGCAGCTTAGCTAGCGGGAGCGGTGAGACCCAGTACTTC. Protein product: CASSLASGSGETQYF.

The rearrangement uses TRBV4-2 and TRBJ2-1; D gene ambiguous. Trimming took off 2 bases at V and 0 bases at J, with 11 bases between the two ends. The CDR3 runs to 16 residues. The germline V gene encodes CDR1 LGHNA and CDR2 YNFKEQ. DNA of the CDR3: TGTGCCAGCAGCCAAAACCAGGATAACTCCTACAATGAGCAGTTCTTC. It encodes CASSQNQDNSYNEQFF.

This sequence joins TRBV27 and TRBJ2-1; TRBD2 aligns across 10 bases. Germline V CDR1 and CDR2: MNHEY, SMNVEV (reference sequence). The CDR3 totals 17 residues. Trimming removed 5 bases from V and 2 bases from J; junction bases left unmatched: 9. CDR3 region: CASSPIPGTSAYNEQFF. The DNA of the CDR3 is TGTGCCAGCAGTCCAATACCCGGGACTAGCGCCTACAATGAGCAGTTCTTC.

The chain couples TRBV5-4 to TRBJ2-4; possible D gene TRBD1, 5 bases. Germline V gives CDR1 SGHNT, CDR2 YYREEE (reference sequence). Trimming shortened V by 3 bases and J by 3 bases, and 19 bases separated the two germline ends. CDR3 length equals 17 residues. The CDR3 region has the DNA TGTGCCAGCAGCTCCAGGACACTCGGAAGTGGCAAAAACATTCAGTACTTC. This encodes CASSSRTLGSGKNIQYF.